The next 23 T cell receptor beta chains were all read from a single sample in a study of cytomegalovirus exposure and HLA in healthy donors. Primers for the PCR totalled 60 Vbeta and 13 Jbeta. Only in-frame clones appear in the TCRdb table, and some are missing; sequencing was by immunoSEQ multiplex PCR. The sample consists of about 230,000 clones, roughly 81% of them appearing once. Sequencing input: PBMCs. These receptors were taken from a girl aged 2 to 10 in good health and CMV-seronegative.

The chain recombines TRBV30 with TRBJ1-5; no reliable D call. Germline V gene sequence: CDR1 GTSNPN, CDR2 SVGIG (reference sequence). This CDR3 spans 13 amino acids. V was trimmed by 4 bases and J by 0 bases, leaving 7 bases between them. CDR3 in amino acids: CAWNSNSNQPQHF. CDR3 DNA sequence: TGTGCCTGGAACAGCAATAGCAATCAGCCCCAGCATTTT.

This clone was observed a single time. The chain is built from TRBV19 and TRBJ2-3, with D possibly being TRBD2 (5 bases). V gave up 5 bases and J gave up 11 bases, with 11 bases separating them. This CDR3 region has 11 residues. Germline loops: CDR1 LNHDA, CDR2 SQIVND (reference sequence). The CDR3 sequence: CASSLGTRQYF. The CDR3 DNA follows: TGTGCCAGTAGTTTAGGAACTAGGCAGTATTTT.

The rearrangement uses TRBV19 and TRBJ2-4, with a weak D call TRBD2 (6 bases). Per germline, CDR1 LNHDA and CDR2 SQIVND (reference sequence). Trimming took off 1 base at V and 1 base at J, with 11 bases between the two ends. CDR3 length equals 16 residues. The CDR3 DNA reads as TGTGCCAGTAGTATAGGGAGGGAACGGGCCAAAAACATTCAGTACTTC. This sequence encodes CASSIGRERAKNIQYF.

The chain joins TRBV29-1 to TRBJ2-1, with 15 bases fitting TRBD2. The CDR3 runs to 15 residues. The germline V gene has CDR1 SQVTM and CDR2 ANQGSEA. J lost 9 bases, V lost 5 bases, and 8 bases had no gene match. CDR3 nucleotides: TGCAGCGTTCAGAGGGGACTAGCGGGAGGCGGTGAGCAGTTCTTC. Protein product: CSVQRGLAGGGEQFF.

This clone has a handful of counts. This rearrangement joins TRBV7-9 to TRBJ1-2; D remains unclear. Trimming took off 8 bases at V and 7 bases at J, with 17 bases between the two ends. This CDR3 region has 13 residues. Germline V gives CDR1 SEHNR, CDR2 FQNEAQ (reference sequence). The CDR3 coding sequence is TGTGCCAGCCTTCGAACTTTTACCGCTGGCTACACCTTC. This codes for CASLRTFTAGYTF.

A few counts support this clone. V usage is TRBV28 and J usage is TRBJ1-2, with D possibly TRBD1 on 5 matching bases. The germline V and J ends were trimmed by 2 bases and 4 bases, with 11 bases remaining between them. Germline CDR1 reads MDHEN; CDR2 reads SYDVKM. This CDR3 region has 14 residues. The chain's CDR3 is CASSLPGRGYGYTF. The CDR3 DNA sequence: TGTGCCAGCAGTTTACCAGGGCGGGGCTATGGCTACACCTTC.

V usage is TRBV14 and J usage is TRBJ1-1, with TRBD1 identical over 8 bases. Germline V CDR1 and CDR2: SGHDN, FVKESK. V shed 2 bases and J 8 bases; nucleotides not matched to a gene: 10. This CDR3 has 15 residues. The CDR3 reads CASSQQDREFGEAFF. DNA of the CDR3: TGTGCCAGCAGCCAACAGGACAGGGAATTTGGAGAAGCTTTCTTT.

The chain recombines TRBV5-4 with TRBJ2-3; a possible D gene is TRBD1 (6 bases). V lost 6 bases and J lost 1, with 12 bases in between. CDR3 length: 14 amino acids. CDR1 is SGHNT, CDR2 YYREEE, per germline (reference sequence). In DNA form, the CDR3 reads TGTGCCAGCAAGGGGGAGAGGGGCACAGATACGCAGTATTTT. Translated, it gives CASKGERGTDTQYF.

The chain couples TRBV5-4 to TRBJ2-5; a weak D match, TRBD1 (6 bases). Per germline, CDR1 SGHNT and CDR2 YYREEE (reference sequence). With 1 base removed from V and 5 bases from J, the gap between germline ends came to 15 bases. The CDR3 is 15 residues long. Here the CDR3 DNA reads TGTGCCAGCAGCTTGTCCTTGGGGGCGGCGGAGACCCAGTACTTC. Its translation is CASSLSLGAAETQYF.

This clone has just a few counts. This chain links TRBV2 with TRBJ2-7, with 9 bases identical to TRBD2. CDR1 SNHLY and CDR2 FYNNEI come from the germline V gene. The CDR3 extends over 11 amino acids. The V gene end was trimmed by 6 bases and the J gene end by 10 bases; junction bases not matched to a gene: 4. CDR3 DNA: TGTGCCAGCAGCCCGGGACTAGCTCAGTACTTC. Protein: CASSPGLAQYF.

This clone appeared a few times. The CDR3 loop reads CASREGPGRAPGYTF. The CDR3 DNA reads as TGTGCCAGCAGGGAGGGTCCTGGCAGGGCACCTGGCTACACCTTC. V and J are TRBV2 and TRBJ1-2; possibly TRBD1 for D (5 bases). CDR3 length equals 15 residues. V was pared by 6 bases and J by 7 bases, with 21 bases between. Germline CDR1 SNHLY, CDR2 FYNNEI.

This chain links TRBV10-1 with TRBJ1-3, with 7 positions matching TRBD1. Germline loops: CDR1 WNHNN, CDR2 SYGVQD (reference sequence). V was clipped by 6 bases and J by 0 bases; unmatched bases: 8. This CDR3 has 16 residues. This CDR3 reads CASRVTGPYSGNTIYF. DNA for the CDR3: TGCGCCAGCAGGGTGACAGGGCCTTACTCTGGAAACACCATATATTTT.

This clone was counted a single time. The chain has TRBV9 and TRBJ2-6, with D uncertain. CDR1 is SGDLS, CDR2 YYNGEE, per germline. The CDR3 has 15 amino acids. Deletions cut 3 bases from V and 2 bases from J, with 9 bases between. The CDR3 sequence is CASSDLGTGANVLTF. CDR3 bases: TGTGCCAGCAGCGACCTAGGCACTGGGGCCAACGTCCTGACTTTC.

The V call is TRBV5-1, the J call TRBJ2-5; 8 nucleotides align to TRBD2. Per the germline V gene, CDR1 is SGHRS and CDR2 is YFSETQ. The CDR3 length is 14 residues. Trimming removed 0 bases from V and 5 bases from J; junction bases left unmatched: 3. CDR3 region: CASSLVPSGETQYF. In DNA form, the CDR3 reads TGCGCCAGCAGCTTGGTCCCTAGCGGGGAGACCCAGTACTTC.

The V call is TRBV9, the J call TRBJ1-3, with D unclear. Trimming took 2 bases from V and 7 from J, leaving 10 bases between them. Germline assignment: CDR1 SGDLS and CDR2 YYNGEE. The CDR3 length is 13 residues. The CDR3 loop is CASSVNGGNTIYF. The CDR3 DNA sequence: TGTGCCAGCAGCGTGAATGGAGGGAACACCATATATTTT.

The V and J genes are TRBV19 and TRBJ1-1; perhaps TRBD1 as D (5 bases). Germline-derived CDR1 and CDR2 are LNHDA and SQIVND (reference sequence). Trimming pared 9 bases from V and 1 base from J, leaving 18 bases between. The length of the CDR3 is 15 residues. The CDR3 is CASLATGRRNTEAFF. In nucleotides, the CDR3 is TGTGCCAGCCTGGCAACAGGTAGAAGGAACACTGAAGCTTTCTTT.

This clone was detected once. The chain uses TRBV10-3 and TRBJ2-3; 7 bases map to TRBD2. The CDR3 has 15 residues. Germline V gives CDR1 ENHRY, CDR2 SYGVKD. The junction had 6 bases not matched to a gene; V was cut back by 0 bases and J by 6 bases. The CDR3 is CAISESGRGPDTQYF. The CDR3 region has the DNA TGTGCCATCAGTGAGTCTGGGAGGGGCCCGGATACGCAGTATTTT.

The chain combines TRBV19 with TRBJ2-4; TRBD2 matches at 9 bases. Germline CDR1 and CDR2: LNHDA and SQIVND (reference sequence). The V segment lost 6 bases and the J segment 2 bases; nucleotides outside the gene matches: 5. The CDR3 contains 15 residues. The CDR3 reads CASRSSGGTKNIQYF. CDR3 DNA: TGTGCCAGTAGATCCAGCGGGGGGACCAAAAACATTCAGTACTTC.

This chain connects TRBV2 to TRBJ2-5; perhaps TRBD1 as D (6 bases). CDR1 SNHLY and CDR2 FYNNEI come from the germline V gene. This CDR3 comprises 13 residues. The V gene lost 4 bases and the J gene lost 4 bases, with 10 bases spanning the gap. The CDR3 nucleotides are TGTGCCAGCAGTGCAGGGGTCTCAGAGACCCAGTACTTC. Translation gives CASSAGVSETQYF.

DNA for the CDR3: TGTGCCAGCAGGGGCCCCTATAATTCACCCCTCCACTTT. It translates to CASRGPYNSPLHF. This chain uses TRBV11-2 with TRBJ1-6; D is undetermined. The germline V gene encodes CDR1 SGHAT and CDR2 FQNNGV. V was cut by 6 bases and J by 2 bases, with 5 bases left in between. This CDR3 has 13 residues.

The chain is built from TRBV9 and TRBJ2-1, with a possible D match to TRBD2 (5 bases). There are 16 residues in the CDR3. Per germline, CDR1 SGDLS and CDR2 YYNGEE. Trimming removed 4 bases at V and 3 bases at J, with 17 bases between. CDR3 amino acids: CASSPPGSGDYNEQFF. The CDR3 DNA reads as TGTGCCAGCAGCCCCCCGGGGTCCGGGGACTACAATGAGCAGTTCTTC.

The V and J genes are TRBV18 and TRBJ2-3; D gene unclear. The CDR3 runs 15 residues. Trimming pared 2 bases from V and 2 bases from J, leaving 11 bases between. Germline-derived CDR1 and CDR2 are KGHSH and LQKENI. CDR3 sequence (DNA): TGTGCCAGCTCACCAGCGGTCAGAATCACAGATACGCAGTATTTT. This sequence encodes CASSPAVRITDTQYF.

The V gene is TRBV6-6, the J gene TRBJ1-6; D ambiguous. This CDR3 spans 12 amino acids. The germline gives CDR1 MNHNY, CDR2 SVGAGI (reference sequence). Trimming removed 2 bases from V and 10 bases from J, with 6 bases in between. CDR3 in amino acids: CASSYKESPLHF. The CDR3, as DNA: TGTGCCAGCAGTTACAAGGAGTCACCCCTCCACTTT.